This T cell receptor beta chain was identified in a study of Ad26.COV2.S vaccination and SARS-CoV-2 variants. Study observations and caveats: Possibly, TCR breadth and depth analyses underestimated total T cell responses. Vaccine recipients and placebo recipients showed similar non-spike TCR breadth. Reported post-vaccination CD8+ and CD4+ T cell responses to spike showed substantial breadth.

As regards this clone: No antigen is known for it.

Profiled with immunoSEQ multiplex PCR; TCRdb holds only in-frame clones, not every one. Found here are 350,000 to 450,000 clones, 90% to 95% of them singletons; the top ten hold around 4%. The clonotype was recovered from a human donor who had recovered from COVID-19. The sequencing used peripheral blood, collected after recovery from COVID-19.

Here the CDR3 DNA reads TGCGCCAGCAGCCAAGATCGGACTAGCGGGGCCCAGTACTTC. It translates to CASSQDRTSGAQYF. This sequence joins TRBV4-1 and TRBJ2-7, with 12 bases that match TRBD2. Losses at the gene ends were 0 bases for V and 10 bases for J; bases not matched to a gene: 4. Germline-derived CDR1 and CDR2 are MGHRA and YSYEKL. This CDR3 comprises 14 residues.